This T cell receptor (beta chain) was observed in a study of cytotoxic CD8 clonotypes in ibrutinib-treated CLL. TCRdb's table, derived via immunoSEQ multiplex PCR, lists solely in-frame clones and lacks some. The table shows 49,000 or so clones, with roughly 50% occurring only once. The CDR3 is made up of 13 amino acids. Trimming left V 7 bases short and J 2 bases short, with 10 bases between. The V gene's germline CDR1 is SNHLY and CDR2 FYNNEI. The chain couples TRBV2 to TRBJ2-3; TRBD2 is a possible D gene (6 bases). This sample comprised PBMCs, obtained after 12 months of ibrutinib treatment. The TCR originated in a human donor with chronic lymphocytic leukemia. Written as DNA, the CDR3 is TGTGCCAGCAACGGGGGATCCACAGATACGCAGTATTTT. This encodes CASNGGSTDTQYF.